Following are 21 T cell receptor beta chains from one sample sequenced in a study of T cell clonotyping in hematopoietic cell transplantation. Assay used: immunoSEQ multiplex PCR; TCRdb lists only in-frame clones, some missing. The data contain over 7,000 clones, roughly 81% of them singletons. This sample comprised peripheral blood mononuclear cells, obtained 180 days after allogeneic stem cell transplant. Every receptor here comes from a female patient aged 50-59 years who had an allogeneic stem cell transplant from an unrelated donor, so the T cells may come from the graft donor. Some clones in this sample may be carry-over from other donors' samples.

The chain is built from TRBV5-1 and TRBJ2-7, with 8 positions matching TRBD1. This CDR3 has 15 amino acids. Germline V CDR1 and CDR2: SGHRS, YFSETQ. V shed 2 bases, J shed 3 bases, and the junction held 7 bases outside the gene matches. The CDR3 DNA reads as TGCGCCAGCAGCTTACACTTGACAGGGGTCTACGAGCAGTACTTC. This gives the protein CASSLHLTGVYEQYF.

The CDR3 region has the DNA TGTGCCAGCAGCCTAAGCACGGGACAGTCAAATCAGCCCCAGCATTTT. Residues: CASSLSTGQSNQPQHF. The chain links TRBV7-2 to TRBJ1-5, with TRBD1 matching 7 bases. The CDR3 runs to 16 residues. Trimming removed 5 bases from V and 4 bases from J; junction bases left unmatched: 11. Germline CDR1 SGHTA, CDR2 FQGNSA.

The chain couples TRBV28 to TRBJ1-1; D gene ambiguous. The germline V gene encodes CDR1 MDHEN and CDR2 SYDVKM. This CDR3 has 12 residues. Between the trimmed V and J ends, which lost 6 bases and 3 bases, there was a span of 8 bases. The CDR3 reads CASSPTYTEAFF. The CDR3 nucleotides are TGTGCCAGCAGCCCCACCTACACTGAAGCTTTCTTT. Looking up the rest from reference TRBV28 and TRBJ1-1 gives the full variable domain: DVKVTQSSRYLVKRTGEKVFLECVQDMDHENMFWYRQDPGLGLRLIYFSYDVKMKEKGDIPEGYSVSREKKERFSLILESASTNQTSMYLCASSPTYTEAFFGQGTRLTVV.

This chain joins TRBV5-6 and TRBJ1-2; 10 positions match TRBD1. This CDR3 has 15 amino acids. After removal of 4 bases from V and 2 bases from J, the junction contained 5 bases not matched to a gene. CDR1 is SGHDT and CDR2 is YYEEEE in the germline V gene. The CDR3 sequence is CASSPRTGGNYGYTF. As DNA, the CDR3 is TGTGCCAGCAGCCCGCGGACAGGGGGGAACTATGGCTACACCTTC.

This chain connects TRBV29-1 to TRBJ2-7; a possible D gene is TRBD2 (7 bases). CDR1 is SQVTM and CDR2 is ANQGSEA in the germline V gene. V lost 6 bases and J 4 bases, leaving 16 bases between the germline ends. The CDR3 is 13 amino acids. CDR3 bases: TGCAGCGTGTGGGCAGGGGAGGGTTACGAGCAGTACTTC. As protein: CSVWAGEGYEQYF.

The J gene is TRBJ2-1, the V gene TRBV5-1; TRBD2 aligns across 7 bases. Trimming removed 2 bases from V and 9 bases from J; junction bases left unmatched: 11. The length of the CDR3 is 15 residues. Per germline, CDR1 SGHRS and CDR2 YFSETQ. The CDR3, as DNA: TGCGCCAGCAGCTTCGAGAGCGGGGTATTGGGTGAGCAGTTCTTC. This sequence encodes CASSFESGVLGEQFF.

The J gene is TRBJ2-7, the V gene TRBV27, with D hard to call. V lost 2 bases and J lost 12, with 14 bases in between. The CDR3 is made up of 12 amino acids. Germline CDR1 is MNHEY and CDR2 is SMNVEV (reference sequence). The DNA for the CDR3 is TGTGCCAGCAGTTTACCGTGGGGAATACCGTACTTC. This translates into CASSLPWGIPYF.

This clone was observed a single time. V gene TRBV2 combines with J gene TRBJ1-1; no clear D. Per the germline V gene, CDR1 is SNHLY and CDR2 is FYNNEI. The CDR3 runs to 15 residues. With 8 bases removed from V and 0 bases from J, the gap between germline ends came to 16 bases. CDR3 protein: CASVKGWVLNTEAFF. In DNA, the CDR3 is TGTGCCAGCGTTAAAGGTTGGGTATTGAACACTGAAGCTTTCTTT. Supplemented by reference TRBV2 and TRBJ1-1, the full variable domain reads EPEVTQTPSHQVTQMGQEVILRCVPISNHLYFYWYRQILGQKVEFLVSFYNNEISEKSEIFDDQFSVERPDGSNFTLKIRSTKLEDSAMYFCASVKGWVLNTEAFFGQGTRLTVV.

The chain uses TRBV25-1 and TRBJ1-1; TRBD1 is a possible D gene (5 bases). Deletions cut 5 bases from V and 2 bases from J, with 12 bases between. Germline assignment: CDR1 MGHDK and CDR2 SYGVNS. The CDR3 spans 14 residues. The CDR3 bases are TGTGCCAGCAGTCCCCTAGGGGACAACACTGAAGCTTTCTTT. It translates to CASSPLGDNTEAFF.

This chain connects TRBV30 to TRBJ2-1; TRBD1 aligns across 8 bases. J was trimmed by 9 bases and V by 0 bases; bases with no gene match: 10. Germline CDR1 and CDR2: GTSNPN and SVGIG (reference sequence). The CDR3 covers 15 residues. CDR3 nucleotides: TGTGCCTGGAGTGTACACGACAGGGGATTGACTGAGCAGTTCTTC. It yields the protein CAWSVHDRGLTEQFF. Full variable domain (rest looked up from reference TRBV30 and TRBJ2-1): SQTIHQWPATLVQPVGSPLSLECTVEGTSNPNLYWYRQAAGRGLQLLFYSVGIGQISSEVPQNLSASRPQDRQFILSSKKLLLSDSGFYLCAWSVHDRGLTEQFFGPGTRLTVL.

The gene calls are TRBV5-6 and TRBJ2-5; D unresolved. The germline V gene encodes CDR1 SGHDT and CDR2 YYEEEE. The V gene lost 0 bases and the J gene lost 5 bases, with 11 bases spanning the gap. The CDR3 is 14 residues long. The CDR3 spells CASSLASSVETQYF. CDR3 in DNA: TGTGCCAGCAGCTTGGCCTCTTCTGTGGAGACCCAGTACTTC. Complete variable domain (other parts from reference TRBV5-6 and TRBJ2-5): DAGVTQSPTHLIKTRGQQVTLRCSPKSGHDTVSWYQQALGQGPQFIFQYYEEEERQRGNFPDRFSGHQFPNYSSELNVNALLLGDSALYLCASSLASSVETQYFGPGTRLLVL.

The chain carries TRBV28 and TRBJ2-5, with 11 bases aligning to TRBD2. In germline, CDR1 is MDHEN, CDR2 SYDVKM. Losses at the gene ends were 2 bases for V and 2 bases for J; bases not matched to a gene: 13. The CDR3 is made up of 19 amino acids. The CDR3 sequence: CASSLILAGTSGLQETQYF. CDR3 bases: TGTGCCAGCAGTTTAATCCTGGCCGGGACTAGCGGTTTACAAGAGACCCAGTACTTC.

The V and J genes are TRBV9 and TRBJ1-1; TRBD1 might be the D (6 bases). V dropped 4 bases and J dropped 9 bases, with 16 bases sitting between them. CDR1 and CDR2 (germline): SGDLS, YYNGEE. The CDR3 is 13 amino acids. The chain's CDR3 is CASSFRQEQKAFF. The CDR3 DNA reads TGTGCCAGCAGCTTCAGACAGGAGCAAAAAGCTTTCTTT.

The chain has TRBV4-2 and TRBJ1-1, with 8 bases that match TRBD1. CDR3 length: 15 residues. V was pared by 3 bases and J by 4 bases, with 7 bases of the junction left unmatched. The germline V gene has CDR1 LGHNA and CDR2 YNFKEQ. The chain's CDR3 is CASSQDGQGSTEAFF. The DNA for the CDR3 is TGTGCCAGCAGCCAGGATGGACAGGGTTCCACTGAAGCTTTCTTT.

The chain has TRBV19 and TRBJ1-6; D not certain. The V gene lost 4 bases and the J gene lost 8 bases, with 12 bases spanning the gap. This CDR3 has 14 amino acids. Germline V CDR1 and CDR2: LNHDA, SQIVND (reference sequence). The CDR3 spells CASSNSLGDSPLHF. CDR3 nucleotides: TGTGCCAGTAGTAACTCCCTAGGCGATTCACCCCTCCACTTT.

The chain couples TRBV6-5 to TRBJ2-3; D perhaps matches TRBD2 (6 bases). Germline V gene lookup returns CDR1 MNHEY and CDR2 SVGAGI. The CDR3 has 15 amino acids. Trimming pared 4 bases from V and 2 bases from J, leaving 13 bases between. CDR3 amino acids: CASSWNGLHTDTQYF. CDR3 bases: TGTGCCAGCAGTTGGAACGGACTACACACAGATACGCAGTATTTT.

The sample holds a few counts of this clone. V usage is TRBV9 and J usage is TRBJ2-6; D gene unclear. From germline, CDR1 is SGDLS and CDR2 YYNGEE. Between the trimmed V and J ends, which lost 0 bases and 0 bases, there was a span of 4 bases. The CDR3 contains 15 residues. CDR3 sequence reads: CASSVAGSGANVLTF. The CDR3 DNA sequence: TGTGCCAGCAGCGTAGCGGGCTCTGGGGCCAACGTCCTGACTTTC.

The genes are TRBV10-3 and TRBJ2-5; 7 bases agree with TRBD2. The CDR3 sequence is 14 residues long. Germline V gives CDR1 ENHRY, CDR2 SYGVKD. V lost 0 bases and J lost 4; bases outside the gene matches: 2. CDR3: CAISESTSVETQYF. CDR3 DNA sequence: TGTGCCATCAGTGAGTCCACTAGCGTAGAGACCCAGTACTTC.

The chain combines TRBV2 with TRBJ2-1; no clear D gene. Germline assignment: CDR1 SNHLY and CDR2 FYNNEI. The CDR3 sequence is 14 residues long. The V end was cut by 4 bases, the J end by 7 bases, with 14 bases between. CDR3 bases: TGTGCCAGCAGTGCCCGAACAGCAAGGAATGAGCAGTTCTTC. Its protein is CASSARTARNEQFF.

The chain has TRBV27 and TRBJ2-7; the match to TRBD1 covers 10 bases. The germline V gene has CDR1 MNHEY and CDR2 SMNVEV (reference sequence). This CDR3 has 13 residues. V lost 5 bases to trimming and J lost 3 bases; unmatched junction nucleotides: 1. The CDR3 reads CASSRTGGYEQYF. The CDR3 DNA reads as TGTGCCAGCAGTCGGACAGGGGGCTACGAGCAGTACTTC.

For this clone: Relative to the germline gene, one junction end is altered; a read error may explain this. The chain employs TRBV7-7 and TRBJ2-7; 7 bases map to TRBD2. The CDR3 totals 13 residues. Germline-derived CDR1 and CDR2 are SSHAT and FNYEAQ (reference sequence). The DNA of the CDR3 is TGTGCTAGCAGCCTGGGGAGGGGATACGAGCAGTACTTC. Its translation: CASSLGRGYEQYF.